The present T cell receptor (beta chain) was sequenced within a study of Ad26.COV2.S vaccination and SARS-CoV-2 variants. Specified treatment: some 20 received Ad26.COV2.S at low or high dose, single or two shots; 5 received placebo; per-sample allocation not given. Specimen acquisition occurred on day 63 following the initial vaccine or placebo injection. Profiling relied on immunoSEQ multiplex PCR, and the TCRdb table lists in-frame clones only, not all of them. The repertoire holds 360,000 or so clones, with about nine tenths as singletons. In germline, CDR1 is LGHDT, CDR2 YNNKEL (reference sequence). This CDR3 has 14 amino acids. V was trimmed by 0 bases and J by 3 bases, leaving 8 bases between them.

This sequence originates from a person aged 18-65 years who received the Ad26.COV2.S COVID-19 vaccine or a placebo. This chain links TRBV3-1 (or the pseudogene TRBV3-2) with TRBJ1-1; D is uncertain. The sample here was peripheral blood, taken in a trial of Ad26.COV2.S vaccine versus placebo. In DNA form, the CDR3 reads TGTGCCAGCAGCCAAGATGGGCGGTACACTGAAGCTTTCTTT. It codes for CASSQDGRYTEAFF.